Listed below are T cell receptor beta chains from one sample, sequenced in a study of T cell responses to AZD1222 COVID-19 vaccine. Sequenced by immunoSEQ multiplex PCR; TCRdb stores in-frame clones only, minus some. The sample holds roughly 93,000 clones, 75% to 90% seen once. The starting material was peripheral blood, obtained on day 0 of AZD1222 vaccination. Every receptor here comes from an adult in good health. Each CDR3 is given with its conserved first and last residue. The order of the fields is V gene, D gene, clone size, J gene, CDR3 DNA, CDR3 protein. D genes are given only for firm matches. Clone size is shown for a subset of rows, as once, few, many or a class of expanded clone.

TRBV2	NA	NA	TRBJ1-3	TGTGCCAGCAGTGACTCGGCGGCTGGAAACACCATATATTTT	CASSDSAAGNTIYF
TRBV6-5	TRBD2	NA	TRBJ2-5	TGTGCCAGCAGCCTAGAGGGGAGGGCCGAGGAGACCCAGTACTTC	CASSLEGRAEETQYF
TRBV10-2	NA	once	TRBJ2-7	TGCGCCAGCAGTGAGGGCTACGAGCAGTACTTC	CASSEGYEQYF
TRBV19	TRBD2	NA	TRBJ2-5	TGTGCCAGCGGGGGGGGAGAGACCCAGTACTTC	CASGGGETQYF
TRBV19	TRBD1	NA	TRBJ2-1	TGTGCCAGTAACATACAGGGGTACAATGAGCAGTTCTTC	CASNIQGYNEQFF
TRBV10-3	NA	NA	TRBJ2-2	TGTGCCATCAGTGCCAACAGGAACACCGGGGAGCTGTTTTTT	CAISANRNTGELFF
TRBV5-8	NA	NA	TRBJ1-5	TGTGCCAGCAGCTTGTCGGCGGGGCTCAATCAGCCCCAGCATTTT	CASSLSAGLNQPQHF
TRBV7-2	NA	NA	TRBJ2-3	TGTGCCAGCAGCGGGGGGGCGGGGAGTGCAGATACGCAGTATTTT	CASSGGAGSADTQYF
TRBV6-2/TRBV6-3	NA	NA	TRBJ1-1	TGTGCCAGCAGCAGGTCTGAAACTGAAGCTTTCTTT	CASSRSETEAFF
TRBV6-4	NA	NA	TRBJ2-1	TGTGCCAGCAGTGAAGGCGTGGAGCAGTTCTTC	CASSEGVEQFF
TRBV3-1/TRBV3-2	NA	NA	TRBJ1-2	TGTGCCAGCAGCCAAGACGGTCGGGGGCTGTATGGCTACACCTTC	CASSQDGRGLYGYTF
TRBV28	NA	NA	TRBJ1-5	TGTGCCAGCAGTTCCTATACCGGGAGTGGGTATAGCAATCAGCCCCAGCATTTT	CASSSYTGSGYSNQPQHF
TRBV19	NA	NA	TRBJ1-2	TGTGCCAGTAGTATTCCCGGGGCGAATAACTATGGCTACACCTTC	CASSIPGANNYGYTF
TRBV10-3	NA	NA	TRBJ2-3	TGTGCCATCAGGGAGCAGAGCACAGATACGCAGTATTTT	CAIREQSTDTQYF
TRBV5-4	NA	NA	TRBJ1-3	TGTGCCAGCAGCTTGATCCAGAACACCATATATTTT	CASSLIQNTIYF
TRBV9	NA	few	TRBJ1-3	TGTGCCAGCAGCCCCACCTCACCCCCGGCGGGAAACACCATATATTTT	CASSPTSPPAGNTIYF
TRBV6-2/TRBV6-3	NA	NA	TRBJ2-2	TGTGCCAGCAGTAACACCGGGGAGCTGTTTTTT	CASSNTGELFF
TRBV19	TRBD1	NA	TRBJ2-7	TGTGCCAGTAGTCCCCCAGGGGGCGGACGTGAGCAGTACTTC	CASSPPGGGREQYF
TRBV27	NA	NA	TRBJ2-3	TGTGCCAGCAGTCCCTCCTTAGCGGAGCCCCCAGATACGCAGTATTTT	CASSPSLAEPPDTQYF
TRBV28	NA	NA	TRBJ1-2	TGTGCCACCCAAGGGCCAGGGTTTGATAACTATGGCTACACCTTC	CATQGPGFDNYGYTF
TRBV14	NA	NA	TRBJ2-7	TGTGCCAGCAGCCTTCTATCGGCCCTAGATCTCGAGCAGTACTTC	CASSLLSALDLEQYF
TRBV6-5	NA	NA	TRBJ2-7	TGTGCCAGCAGTTACTCGTGGCTAGACTTCTTCGAGCAGTACTTC	CASSYSWLDFFEQYF
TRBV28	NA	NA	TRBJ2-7	TGTGCCAGCAGTTCACCGGGACAAAGCTCCTACGAGCAGTACTTC	CASSSPGQSSYEQYF
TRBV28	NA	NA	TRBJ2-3	TGTGCCAGCATTGGGTTTCGGACAGAACCTAGCACAGATACGCAGTATTTT	CASIGFRTEPSTDTQYF
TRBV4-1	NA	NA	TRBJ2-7	TGCGCCAGCAGCCAAGTAGGGTACGAGCAGTACTTC	CASSQVGYEQYF
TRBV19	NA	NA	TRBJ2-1	TGTGCCAGTAGCAAAGGGGGGCGTGTGGGCCTTAGAGAGCAGTTCTTC	CASSKGGRVGLREQFF
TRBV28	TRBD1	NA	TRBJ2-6	TGTGCCAGCAGTAGCGCGACAGGGGCTGGGGCCAACGTCCTGACTTTC	CASSSATGAGANVLTF
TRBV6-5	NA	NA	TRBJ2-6	TGTGCCAGCAAGTACGGGTCTGGGGCCAACGTCCTGACTTTC	CASKYGSGANVLTF
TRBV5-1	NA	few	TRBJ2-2	TGCGCCAGCAGCCTCAGGGGCCAGCAACAGGGCACCGGGGAGCTGTTTTTT	CASSLRGQQQGTGELFF
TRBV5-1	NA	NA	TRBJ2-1	TGCGCCAGCAGCTTGCGGTACTCCTACAATGAGCAGTTCTTC	CASSLRYSYNEQFF
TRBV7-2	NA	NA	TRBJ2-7	TGTGCCAGCAGCTTGGCGGGGTCCTACGAGCAGTACTTC	CASSLAGSYEQYF
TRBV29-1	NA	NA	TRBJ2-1	TGCAGCGTTGAAGATAGTGGCGGGACGACCTACAATGAGCAGTTCTTC	CSVEDSGGTTYNEQFF
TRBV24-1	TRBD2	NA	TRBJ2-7	TGTGCCACCAGTGCCCGCTGGGGAGGGACGTACGAGCAGTACTTC	CATSARWGGTYEQYF
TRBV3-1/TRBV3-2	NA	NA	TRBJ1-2	TGTGCCAGCAGCCCGAGAGGAGCTAACTATGGCTACACCTTC	CASSPRGANYGYTF
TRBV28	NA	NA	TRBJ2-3	TGTGCCAGCAGTTCAGGCACAGATACGCAGTATTTT	CASSSGTDTQYF
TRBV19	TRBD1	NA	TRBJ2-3	TGTGCCAGTAGTAAGGACAGGGGCCGAATCACAGATACGCAGTATTTT	CASSKDRGRITDTQYF
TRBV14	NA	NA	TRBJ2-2	TGTGCCAGCAGCCCCGGATTAGCGGCACCGAACACCGGGGAGCTGTTTTTT	CASSPGLAAPNTGELFF
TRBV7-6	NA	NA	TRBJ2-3	TGTGCCAGCAGCTTAGCGGATACGCAGTATTTT	CASSLADTQYF
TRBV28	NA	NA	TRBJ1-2	TGTGCCAGCAACCCGACAGACTATGGCTACACCTTC	CASNPTDYGYTF
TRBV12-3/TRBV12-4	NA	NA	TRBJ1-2	TGTGCCAGCAGCCAGCGGGGCTCGGGTGGCTACACCTTC	CASSQRGSGGYTF
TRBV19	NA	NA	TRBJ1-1	TGTGCCAGTACAGGGTCGGGCACTGAAGCTTTCTTT	CASTGSGTEAFF
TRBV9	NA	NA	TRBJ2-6	TGTGCCAGCAGCCCCGGTTCGGGGGCCAACGTCCTGACTTTC	CASSPGSGANVLTF
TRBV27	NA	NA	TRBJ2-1	TGTGCCAGCAGCCGTTCTTGGAGCTCCTACAATGAGCAGTTCTTC	CASSRSWSSYNEQFF
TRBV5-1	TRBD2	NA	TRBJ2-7	TGCGCCAGCAGCTTGAATATAGCGGGAGGTCCCTACGAGCAGTACTTC	CASSLNIAGGPYEQYF
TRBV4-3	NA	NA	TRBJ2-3	TGCGCCAGCAGCCCTGAAACAGGAGTCACAGATACGCAGTATTTT	CASSPETGVTDTQYF
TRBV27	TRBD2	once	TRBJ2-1	TGTGCCAGCAGTCACTCCGGGACTAGCCCTTACAATGAGCAGTTCTTC	CASSHSGTSPYNEQFF
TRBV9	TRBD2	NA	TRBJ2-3	TGTGCCAGCAGCGCCGGGACTAGCGGCACAGATACGCAGTATTTT	CASSAGTSGTDTQYF
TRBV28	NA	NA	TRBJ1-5	TGTGCCAGCAGTTATGACAGCAATCAGCCCCAGCATTTT	CASSYDSNQPQHF
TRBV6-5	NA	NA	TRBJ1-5	TGTGCCAGCAGTACCGTTAAGGGCTCGGGTCAGCCCCAGCATTTT	CASSTVKGSGQPQHF
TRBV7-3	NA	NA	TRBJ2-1	TGTGCCAGCAGCCCGCGACCTCATAGCACCTACAATGAGCAGTTCTTC	CASSPRPHSTYNEQFF
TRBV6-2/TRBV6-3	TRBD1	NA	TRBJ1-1	TGTGCCAGCAGTTACTCGAAGGGACAGTTTGAAGCTTTCTTT	CASSYSKGQFEAFF
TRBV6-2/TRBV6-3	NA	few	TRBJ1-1	TGTGCCAGCAGTCATTCGACGAGAAACACTGAAGCTTTCTTT	CASSHSTRNTEAFF
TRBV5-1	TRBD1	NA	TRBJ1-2	TGCGCCAGCACCATGGGACAGGGGTCCTTCTATGGCTACACCTTC	CASTMGQGSFYGYTF